This note documents a single T cell receptor (beta chain) sequence. The sample carries other DNA sequences with the same CDR3. The data were obtained in a study of control samples from healthy donors and cancer patients. The table came from immunoSEQ multiplex PCR; TCRdb's copy has only in-frame clones and leaves some out. The top ten clones hold approximately 12% of a sample with 25,000 to 35,000 clones, roughly 91% of them seen once. The receptor was isolated from a middle-aged man with lung cancer. Sequenced: PBMCs.

CDR3 amino acids: CASSYRPRGGAQYF. For the CDR3, the DNA is TGTGCCAGCAGTTACCGGCCGCGGGGGGGGGCCCAGTACTTC. The chain carries TRBV6-5 and TRBJ2-5; 9 nucleotides agree with TRBD2. Trimming removed 2 bases from V and 9 bases from J; junction bases left unmatched: 7. Germline V lookup: CDR1 MNHEY, CDR2 SVGAGI. The CDR3 has 14 amino acids.